This passage covers 14 T cell receptor beta chains from one sample sequenced in a study of T-cell memory formation after mild COVID-19. In TCRdb, the 5' RACE reads were re-called with MiXCR into one record per CDR3 protein. The profile shows 380,000 or so distinct CDR3 sequences, 14% of them singletons. Sequences were obtained from PBMCs or a T cell subset sorted from them (not recorded which). The receptors here all came from a man in his late teens or twenties who had mild COVID-19 (a few samples of this study predate the infection). Cell type and time point are not known.

This clonotype was counted between two and nine times. The gene calls are TRBV29-1 and TRBJ2-1; tentatively, D is TRBD2 (6 bases). Germline V gene lookup returns CDR1 SQVTM and CDR2 ANQGSEA. The CDR3 contains 13 residues. Between the trimmed V and J ends, which lost 6 bases and 12 bases, there was a span of 21 bases. Here the CDR3 DNA reads TGCAGCGTCGACACAGGCGGAGGGGAATCGCAGTTCTTC. The encoded protein is CSVDTGGGESQFF.

This clonotype was picked up many times. This chain connects TRBV20-1 to TRBJ1-5; tentative D call: TRBD1 (5 bases). The CDR3 consists of 15 residues. Trimming left V 3 bases short and J 1 base short, with 13 bases between. Germline CDR1 DFQATT, CDR2 SNEGSKA (reference sequence). In DNA form, the CDR3 reads TGCAGTGCTAGTCGAGTTGGGGGGAGCAATCAGCCCCAGCATTTT. As protein: CSASRVGGSNQPQHF.

The chain links TRBV12-3 or TRBV12-4 to TRBJ1-1; D possibly corresponds to TRBD1 (5 bases). The CDR3 covers 15 residues. Trimming shortened V by 7 bases and J by 5 bases, and 20 bases separated the two germline ends. The CDR3 is CASTGGTGGGTEAFF. In nucleotides, the CDR3 is TGTGCCAGCACCGGAGGTACAGGTGGGGGTACTGAAGCTTTCTTT.

This clonotype was picked up many times. This chain links TRBV4-3 with TRBJ2-1; D unresolved. Germline CDR1 is LGHNA and CDR2 is YSLEER. The V gene lost 2 bases and the J gene lost 8 bases, with 13 bases spanning the gap. The CDR3 has 14 residues. CDR3 in DNA: TGCGCCAGCAGCCAAAGGACGACCCTTCATGAGCAGTTCTTC. This translates into CASSQRTTLHEQFF.

This chain joins TRBV5-6 and TRBJ2-7; 7 bases fit TRBD2. The CDR3 is made up of 12 amino acids. Trimming took 4 bases from V and 5 from J; bases not matched to a gene: 3. Germline loops: CDR1 SGHDT, CDR2 YYEEEE. CDR3 sequence (DNA): TGTGCCAGCAGCCGGAGCGGGGACGAGCAGTACTTC. Translation gives CASSRSGDEQYF.

This clonotype appeared a few times. The V call is TRBV6-5, the J call TRBJ1-4; D not certain. CDR1 and CDR2 (germline): MNHEY, SVGAGI. V lost 0 bases, J lost 6 bases, and 8 bases lay in between. The CDR3 sequence is 14 residues long. The CDR3 loop reads CASSYSLSYEKLFF. CDR3 DNA sequence: TGTGCCAGCAGTTACTCTCTGAGCTATGAAAAACTGTTTTTT.

About this clonotype: At one of its ends the junction is not consistent with the germline gene, which may arise from a read error. The chain combines TRBV20-1 with TRBJ1-4, with D hard to call. The germline V gene encodes CDR1 DFQATT and CDR2 SNEGSKA (reference sequence). The CDR3 runs to 20 residues. CDR3 sequence: CSARASISTTKGATNEKPFF. For the CDR3, the DNA is TGCAGTGCTAGAGCCTCCATTTCGACCACAAAGGGAGCAACTAATGAAAAACCGTTTTTT.

The CDR3 DNA sequence: TGTGCCAGCAGTCTCAGACGGGGACGGAACTACGAGCAGTACGTC. It translates to CASSLRRGRNYEQYV. The chain carries TRBV27 and TRBJ2-7; D possibly uses TRBD1 or TRBD2 (5 bases each). The CDR3 sequence is 15 residues long. The germline CDR1 and CDR2 sequences are MNHEY and SMNVEV (reference sequence). Trimming cost V 5 bases and J 3 bases, with 17 bases left between them.

The chain carries TRBV15 and TRBJ2-5; 8 bases agree with TRBD1. The CDR3 covers 15 residues. The V segment lost 3 bases and the J segment 6 bases; nucleotides outside the gene matches: 9. Germline V gene data show CDR1 as LNHNV and CDR2 as YYDKDF (reference sequence). The DNA of the CDR3 is TGTGCCACCAGCAGCTTGACAGGGGCAGAAAAGACCCAGTACTTC. Translated, it gives CATSSLTGAEKTQYF.

The rearrangement uses TRBV2 and TRBJ2-7; D is possibly TRBD2 (5 bases). The CDR3 has 12 residues. V lost 6 bases and J 4 bases, leaving 10 bases between the germline ends. The germline CDR1 and CDR2 sequences are SNHLY and FYNNEI. The CDR3 coding sequence is TGTGCCAGCAGAGCGGAACTTTACGAGCAGTACGTC. Amino acid sequence: CASRAELYEQYV.

This clonotype was seen repeatedly, ten times or more. The CDR3: CATSRTGQSYEQYF. In DNA form, the CDR3 reads TGTGCCACCAGCAGAACGGGACAGAGCTACGAGCAGTACTTC. The genes are TRBV15 and TRBJ2-7, with 7 bases identical to TRBD1. Unmatched junction bases numbered 4, after V lost 2 bases and J lost 3 bases. This CDR3 has 14 residues. Per the germline V gene, CDR1 is LNHNV and CDR2 is YYDKDF (reference sequence).

The sample holds a few counts of this clonotype. The rearrangement uses TRBV11-2 and TRBJ1-5; no clear D gene. V was cut by 5 bases and J by 3 bases, with 11 bases left in between. Per the germline V gene, CDR1 is SGHAT and CDR2 is FQNNGV. The CDR3 runs to 14 residues. CDR3 in DNA: TGTGCCAGCAGCCCAAGCAGTTACAATCAGCCCCAGCATTTT. Encoded protein: CASSPSSYNQPQHF.

This clonotype was seen only a few times. CDR3 in amino acids: CASHRHGQSSYNEQFF. For the CDR3, the DNA is TGTGCCAGCCACAGACACGGTCAAAGCTCCTACAATGAGCAGTTCTTC. The rearrangement links TRBV19 to TRBJ2-1; D not certain. Deletions cut 9 bases from V and 0 bases from J, with 18 bases between. The CDR3 totals 16 residues. Germline CDR1 reads LNHDA; CDR2 reads SQIVND (reference sequence).

V and J are TRBV20-1 and TRBJ2-5, with a tentative D call TRBD2 (6 bases). CDR1 and CDR2 (germline): DFQATT, SNEGSKA (reference sequence). V was clipped by 7 bases and J by 5 bases, with 14 bases between them. The CDR3 runs 12 residues. CDR3 in DNA: TGCAGTGGTACCGGGGGAGGCGAGACCCAGTACTTC. Its protein product is CSGTGGGETQYF.